The source of this TCR beta chain is a study of blood T cell repertoires in COVID-19. Study overall: Samples came from the United States, Italy and Spain, spanning acute and convalescent COVID-19.

The CDR3 loop spans 16 amino acids. Germline CDR1 LGHNA, CDR2 YSLEER. V lost 0 bases, J lost 9 bases, and 8 bases stayed unmatched. This table comes from immunoSEQ multiplex PCR, and its TCRdb copy is limited to in-frame clones, with some not included. Of 35,000 to 45,000 clones listed, about nine tenths were seen once; the top ten hold roughly 18%. Sequencing was done on a sample of peripheral blood. This clonotype was obtained from a man aged 70-80 years with acute or convalescent COVID-19. The J gene is TRBJ2-5, the V gene TRBV4-3; TRBD2 matches 12 bases. CDR3 sequence: CASSQEGASGGEAQYF. The DNA of the CDR3 is TGCGCCAGCAGCCAAGAGGGGGCTAGCGGGGGGGAGGCCCAGTACTTC.